These 13 T cell receptor beta chains came from one sample sequenced in a study of shared clonotypes between healthy human individuals. Clones were sequenced by immunoSEQ multiplex PCR, and TCRdb holds only the in-frame ones, with some missing. In the table there are 2 million to 2.5 million clones, 90% to 96% of which are singletons. The sample comprised naive CD4+ T cells sorted from blood. The subset here: CD45RA+ positively selected. Receptors originate from a man younger than 35 in good health.

This clone has only one observation. V is TRBV4-1 and J is TRBJ2-3; D gene unclear. This CDR3 comprises 17 residues. Trimming stripped 0 bases from V and 3 bases from J, with 16 bases between. Germline V gene lookup returns CDR1 MGHRA and CDR2 YSYEKL. The CDR3 is CASSQDREQFQTDTQYF. The CDR3 DNA follows: TGCGCCAGCAGCCAAGATCGCGAACAGTTCCAGACAGATACGCAGTATTTT.

The rearrangement joins TRBV5-1 to TRBJ2-3; 8 positions match TRBD2. The CDR3 is 15 residues long. The ends lost 3 bases at V and 0 bases at J; junction bases unmatched: 3. Germline V CDR1 and CDR2: SGHRS, YFSETQ. CDR3 nucleotides: TGCGCCAGCAGCTCCGGGAGGGGGAGCACAGATACGCAGTATTTT. It codes for CASSSGRGSTDTQYF.

This sequence joins TRBV6-6 and TRBJ1-2; 8 bases agree with TRBD1. V lost 6 bases, J lost 8 bases, and 11 bases stayed unmatched. CDR3 length: 14 residues. Germline V gene data show CDR1 as MNHNY and CDR2 as SVGAGI (reference sequence). CDR3 bases: TGTGCCAGCAGGTTCACAGACAGGGGAGAAGGCTACACCTTC. The encoded protein is CASRFTDRGEGYTF.

This chain uses TRBV30 with TRBJ1-6, with 9 bases identical to TRBD1. V lost 4 bases and J lost 8; bases outside the gene matches: 12. Germline loops: CDR1 GTSNPN, CDR2 SVGIG (reference sequence). The CDR3 covers 16 residues. The CDR3 spells CAWTHPRGQGYSPLHF. The DNA of the CDR3 is TGTGCCTGGACCCACCCCCGGGGACAGGGATATTCACCCCTCCACTTT. The entire variable domain, with the rest obtained from reference TRBV30 and TRBJ1-6, is as follows: SQTIHQWPATLVQPVGSPLSLECTVEGTSNPNLYWYRQAAGRGLQLLFYSVGIGQISSEVPQNLSASRPQDRQFILSSKKLLLSDSGFYLCAWTHPRGQGYSPLHFGNGTRLTVT.

The V call is TRBV6-6, the J call TRBJ1-6; TRBD1 aligns across 7 bases. CDR1 is MNHNY, CDR2 SVGAGI, per germline (reference sequence). The CDR3 spans 14 residues. The trim removed 6 bases at V and 7 bases at J, leaving 6 bases unmatched. CDR3: CASRSGGINSPLHF. The CDR3 nucleotides read TGTGCCAGCAGATCAGGGGGTATCAATTCACCCCTCCACTTT.

The V and J genes are TRBV11-2 and TRBJ2-7; 7 nucleotides agree with TRBD2. The CDR3 has 13 residues. Per the germline V gene, CDR1 is SGHAT and CDR2 is FQNNGV. With 6 bases clipped from V and 3 bases from J, the junction kept 5 bases outside the gene matches. The CDR3 reads CASSTGTNYEQYF. The DNA of the CDR3 is TGTGCCAGCAGTACCGGGACTAACTACGAGCAGTACTTC.

The rearrangement uses TRBV27 and TRBJ2-7; D possibly corresponds to TRBD1 (5 bases). The CDR3 is 17 residues long. The V gene's germline CDR1 is MNHEY and CDR2 SMNVEV (reference sequence). V was clipped by 3 bases and J by 2 bases, with 20 bases between them. CDR3 protein: CASSLRPDRNIAYEQYF. CDR3 coding DNA: TGTGCCAGCAGTTTGCGCCCAGACAGAAACATTGCCTACGAGCAGTACTTC.

The rearrangement uses TRBV5-6 and TRBJ2-3, with D perhaps TRBD1 (5 bases). CDR1 SGHDT and CDR2 YYEEEE come from the germline V gene. Trimming left V 2 bases short and J 1 base short, with 11 bases between. The CDR3 spans 15 residues. In DNA, the CDR3 is TGTGCCAGCAGCTTTGGCAGGGCCCGCACAGATACGCAGTATTTT. Translated: CASSFGRARTDTQYF.

A remark on this clone: Other nucleotide sequences in the sample specify the same CDR3. The chain has TRBV7-9 and TRBJ2-3; D is unclear. V was trimmed by 1 base and J by 0 bases, leaving 5 bases between them. Germline V gene data show CDR1 as SEHNR and CDR2 as FQNEAQ (reference sequence). CDR3 length equals 14 residues. The CDR3 DNA is TGTGCCAGCAGCTTAGAAGGGAGCACAGATACGCAGTATTTT. Translation: CASSLEGSTDTQYF.

This clone was recorded once. The chain joins TRBV14 to TRBJ1-6; no firm D call. Looked up from germline, CDR1 is SGHDN and CDR2 is FVKESK. This CDR3 region has 16 residues. Trimming left V 0 bases short and J 1 base short, with 7 bases between. CDR3 in amino acids: CASSQELGSYNSPLHF. The CDR3 DNA is TGTGCCAGCAGCCAAGAATTGGGGTCCTATAATTCACCCCTCCACTTT.

The V call is TRBV7-9, the J call TRBJ1-2, with a possible D match to TRBD1 (5 bases). V lost 2 bases to trimming and J lost 3 bases, with 10 bases between them. There are 14 residues in the CDR3. Germline CDR1 reads SEHNR; CDR2 reads FQNEAQ (reference sequence). DNA of the CDR3: TGTGCCAGCAGCTTATCGGGGGACTACTATGGCTACACCTTC. Translated: CASSLSGDYYGYTF. Complete variable domain (other parts from reference TRBV7-9 and TRBJ1-2): DTGVSQNPRHKITKRGQNVTFRCDPISEHNRLYWYRQTLGQGPEFLTYFQNEAQLEKSRLLSDRFSAERPKGSFSTLEIQRTEQGDSAMYLCASSLSGDYYGYTFGSGTRLTVV.

The V and J genes are TRBV7-9 and TRBJ1-2; D uncertain. Germline V gene lookup returns CDR1 SEHNR and CDR2 FQNEAQ (reference sequence). The CDR3 is 11 residues long. V was clipped by 5 bases and J by 5 bases, with 6 bases between them. For the CDR3, the DNA is TGTGCCAGCAGCGCTAGATATGGCTACACCTTC. This sequence encodes CASSARYGYTF.

The CDR3 DNA follows: TGTGCCTGGGACGTTGGAGTACCAACTCAAGACTTCTACGAGCAGTACTTC. This translates into CAWDVGVPTQDFYEQYF. The V call is TRBV30, the J call TRBJ2-7; unclear D gene. The CDR3 covers 17 residues. Trimming cost V 5 bases and J 3 bases, with 26 bases left between them. Germline CDR1 and CDR2: GTSNPN and SVGIG (reference sequence).